The entry below gives a single T cell receptor beta chain sequence along with its context. The antigen remains undetermined. The data are from a study of cytomegalovirus exposure and HLA in healthy donors. Looking at the study overall: One earlier analysis, a look at about 179 million T cells, found some 120 million unique TCR beta sequences. Study results and limitations: The authors later linked a missense DCLRE1C variant to TCR beta V- and J-gene trimming. Per a prior analysis, the majority of TCR beta V segments were productive roughly 87% or roughly 30% of the time.

Germline lookup yields CDR1 SGHVS and CDR2 FNYEAQ. Trimming at V came to 5 bases and at J to 7 bases, leaving 8 bases not matched to a gene. The CDR3 is 14 amino acids. PCR employed 60 Vbeta and 13 Jbeta primers. Method: immunoSEQ multiplex PCR; TCRdb's copy keeps in-frame clones and lacks some. Of roughly 160,000 clones in the sample, roughly 80% were seen once. Sequenced input: PBMCs. This chain uses TRBV7-6 with TRBJ1-5, with 7 bases lining up with TRBD1. This clonotype was sampled from a female donor in good health and CMV-seronegative. CDR3 sequence reads: CASSARGRGQPQHF. DNA for the CDR3: TGTGCCAGCAGCGCAAGGGGGCGAGGCCAGCCCCAGCATTTT.